This T cell receptor (beta chain) emerged from a study of T-cell reconstitution after alpha-beta-depleted transplantation in children. There are 17 residues in the CDR3. Germline CDR1 is LGHNA and CDR2 is YSLEER. Trimming shortened V by 4 bases and J by 2 bases, and 15 bases separated the two germline ends. Unique molecular identifiers were incorporated into the prepared TCRbeta library. MiXCR, applied by TCRdb to the PCR reads, yields one record per CDR3 protein. The table lists tens of thousands of distinct CDR3 sequences, 6% to 8% of them singletons. Many counts were recorded for this clonotype. The specimen was PBMCs from the stem cell graft donor, collected from the stem cell graft. The sequence was collected from a human donor who donated a stem cell graft to a child with acute lymphoblastic leukemia. The V gene is TRBV4-3, the J gene TRBJ2-6, with D perhaps TRBD2 (6 bases). CDR3: CASSPRGAGPGANVLTF. CDR3 in DNA: TGCGCCAGCAGCCCCCGAGGGGCGGGGCCTGGGGCCAACGTCCTGACTTTC.